The 13 T cell receptor beta chains in this list originate from one sample, sequenced in a study of CD8+ T cells in alopecia areata. The study sorted pooled cutaneous lymph node cells by CD4, CD8alpha, NKG2D, NKG2ACE and other markers. Once RNA had been extracted, it was reverse transcribed into cDNA to act as the sequencing template. This table comes from immunoSEQ multiplex PCR, and its TCRdb copy is limited to in-frame clones, with some not included. The specimen has 200,000 to 300,000 clones, none found just once. The sample comprised CD4+ T cells sorted from a lymph node. These receptors all come from a C3H/HeJ mouse with alopecia areata. The MHC haplotype recorded for the strain is H2-k.

This clone was detected a few times. Gene names are mouse gene names. The read ends 4 residues shy of where the CDR3 ends; the end is completed using the germline J gene. This sequence joins TRBV19 and TRBJ2-7, with D tentatively TRBD1 (5 bases). The germline gives CDR1 FNHDT, CDR2 SITEND (reference sequence). The CDR3 spans 12 residues. CDR3 loop: CASSLGVDEQYF. The sequenced part of the CDR3 DNA is TGTGCCAGCAGTCTAGGGGTGGAT.

There are many counts of this clone. Mouse germline and gene names are used. The missing CDR3 end, 4 residues past where the read stops, is filled in from the germline J gene. J is TRBJ2-3 and V is TRBV17, with D hard to call. This CDR3 spans 14 amino acids. V gave up 4 bases and J gave up 0 bases, with 8 bases separating them. Germline assignment: CDR1 MNHDT and CDR2 YYDKIL. The CDR3 reads CASSKQPSAETLYF. The covered CDR3 bases are TGTGCTAGCAGTAAACAGCCTAGTGCAGAA.

For this clone: Mouse germline and gene names are used. The read halts 4 residues ahead of the CDR3 end, with the missing end drawn from the germline J gene. The V and J genes are TRBV31 and TRBJ2-1, with D tentatively TRBD2 (6 bases). Germline V gives CDR1 GKSSPN, CDR2 SITVG. There are 14 residues in the CDR3. V was pared by 1 base and J by 0 bases, with 7 bases between. Here the CDR3 reads CAWSHWANYAEQFF. The sequenced part of the CDR3 DNA is TGTGCCTGGAGTCACTGGGCTAACTATGCT.

This clone was observed a few times. The germline and genes are mouse ones. The missing CDR3 end, 4 residues past where the read stops, is filled in from the germline J gene. V usage is TRBV13-2 and J usage is TRBJ1-2, with D perhaps matching TRBD1 (5 bases). The V end lost 3 bases, the J end lost 4 bases, and 13 bases lay between the germline ends. This CDR3 is built from 14 residues. From germline, CDR1 is NNHNN and CDR2 SYGAGS (reference sequence). The sequenced CDR3 bases are TGTGCCAGCGGTGGGAGGATTGGGGGCTCC. Protein: CASGGRIGGS. The complete CDR3 protein is CASGGRIGGSDYTF.

Of note for this clone: Germline and genes: mouse. The sequence runs out 4 residues before the end of the CDR3; the remainder is reconstructed from the germline J gene. The chain joins TRBV14 to TRBJ2-2; TRBD1 might be the D (5 bases). Germline assignment: CDR1 SGHDT and CDR2 FRDEAV. V was pared by 1 base and J by 4 bases, with 5 bases between. The CDR3 consists of 13 residues. CDR3: CASSFQGTGQLYF. The part of the CDR3 DNA that was read is TGTGCCAGCAGTTTCCAGGGCACCGGG.

This clone was detected only a few times. Gene names follow the mouse nomenclature. From the germline J gene comes the end of the CDR3, since the read stops 4 residues before it. This same CDR3 is encoded by further DNA sequences in the sample. The chain carries TRBV17 and TRBJ2-7; 9 positions agree with TRBD1. Germline V CDR1 and CDR2: MNHDT, YYDKIL. The CDR3 consists of 14 residues. CDR3 bases read: TGTGCTAGCAGTAGGGGGGGACAGGGTGAT. Residues: CASSRGGQGD. The whole CDR3 is CASSRGGQGDEQYF.

Points on this clone: Gene names and germline match the mouse. Read coverage stops 4 residues before the CDR3 terminus; the germline J gene supplies the remainder. This CDR3 is also generated by other DNA sequences in the sample. V usage is TRBV31 and J usage is TRBJ2-2, with TRBD1 matching 7 bases. Germline CDR1 is GKSSPN and CDR2 is SITVG. The CDR3 consists of 15 residues. The V gene end was trimmed by 0 bases and the J gene end by 0 bases; junction bases not matched to a gene: 1. CDR3 DNA (partial): TGTGCCTGGAGTCTAACAGGGGCAAACACCGGG. This sequence encodes CAWSLTGANTG. The whole CDR3 sequence is CAWSLTGANTGQLYF.

This clone was counted at least ten times. Gene names are the mouse ones. The CDR3 end is not reached by the read, which stops 4 residues before it; the germline J gene fills it in. The V call is TRBV17, the J call TRBJ2-3, with TRBD1 matching 7 bases. V shed 6 bases and J 0 bases; nucleotides not matched to a gene: 6. Per germline, CDR1 MNHDT and CDR2 YYDKIL. The CDR3 contains 15 residues. The CDR3 loop reads CASRGQHTSAETLYF. The DNA read from the CDR3 is TGTGCTAGCAGGGGACAGCATACTAGTGCAGAA.

There are a few counts of this clone. Gene names follow the mouse nomenclature. The read terminates 4 residues before the CDR3 end, so the remaining end is supplied by the germline J gene. The genes are TRBV1 and TRBJ1-1; 7 bases agree with TRBD1. V was pared by 4 bases and J by 4 bases, with 3 bases of the junction left unmatched. The CDR3 length is 13 residues. CDR1 is NSQYPW and CDR2 is LRSPGD in the germline V gene (reference sequence). CDR3 residues: CTCSEPGGTEVFF. The CDR3 DNA, read in part, is TGCACCTGCAGTGAGCCAGGGGGCACA.

This clone occurred a few times. The gene names given are mouse names. The CDR3 end is not reached by the read, which stops 4 residues before it; the germline J gene fills it in. The J gene is TRBJ2-1, the V gene TRBV13-3; maybe TRBD1 (5 bases). Germline lookup yields CDR1 NNHDY and CDR2 SYVADS. The CDR3 length is 13 residues. Incomplete CDR3 DNA: TGTGCCAGCAGTGATGCATCAGGGGCT. Protein sequence: CASSDASGA. The complete CDR3 sequence is CASSDASGAEQFF.

This clone was seen more than once but under ten times. The genes and germline here are from mouse. The read terminates 4 residues before the CDR3 end, so the remaining end is supplied by the germline J gene. The chain couples TRBV13-1 to TRBJ1-1, with D possibly matching TRBD1 (6 bases). The CDR3 runs to 14 residues. V was pared by 2 bases and J by 0 bases, with 8 bases between. Germline CDR1 reads NSHNY; CDR2 reads SYGAGN. CDR3 loop: CASSEGGSNTEVFF. Incomplete CDR3 DNA: TGTGCCAGCAGTGAAGGGGGATCAAACACA.

The table lists this clone with a few counts. Gene names follow the mouse nomenclature. Sequencing ends 4 residues short of the CDR3 end; the germline J gene provides the rest. This chain joins TRBV19 and TRBJ2-1; weak D call: TRBD2 (6 bases). The germline V gene encodes CDR1 FNHDT and CDR2 SITEND (reference sequence). The CDR3 loop spans 14 amino acids. The germline V and J ends were trimmed by 2 bases and 6 bases, with 12 bases remaining between them. Partial CDR3 DNA: TGTGCCAGCAGTATCGGGGGGTATGGTGCT. Its protein is CASSIGGYGA. The CDR3 as a whole reads CASSIGGYGAEQFF.

Note on this clone: Mouse gene names apply. The read ends 4 residues before the CDR3 terminus; that terminus is restored from the germline J gene. The chain uses TRBV13-2 and TRBJ2-7; perhaps TRBD2 as D (7 bases). CDR3 length equals 15 residues. Germline V gene lookup returns CDR1 NNHNN and CDR2 SYGAGS (reference sequence). Trimming left V 1 base short and J 0 bases short, with 11 bases between. Incomplete CDR3 DNA: TGTGCCAGCGGTGATAGGGGGGGGAGCTCCTAT. Protein product: CASGDRGGSSY. The entire CDR3 is CASGDRGGSSYEQYF.